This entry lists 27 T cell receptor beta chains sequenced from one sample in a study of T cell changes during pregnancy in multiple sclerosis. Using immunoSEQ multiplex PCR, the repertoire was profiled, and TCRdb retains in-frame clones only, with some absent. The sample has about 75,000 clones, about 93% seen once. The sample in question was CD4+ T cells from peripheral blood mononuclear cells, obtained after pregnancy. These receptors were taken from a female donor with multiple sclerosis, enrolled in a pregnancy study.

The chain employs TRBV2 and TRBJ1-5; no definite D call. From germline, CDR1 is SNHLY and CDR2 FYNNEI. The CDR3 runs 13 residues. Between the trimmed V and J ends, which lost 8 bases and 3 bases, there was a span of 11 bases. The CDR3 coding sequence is TGTGCCAGCCACGATTACTCCAATCAGCCCCAGCATTTT. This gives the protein CASHDYSNQPQHF.

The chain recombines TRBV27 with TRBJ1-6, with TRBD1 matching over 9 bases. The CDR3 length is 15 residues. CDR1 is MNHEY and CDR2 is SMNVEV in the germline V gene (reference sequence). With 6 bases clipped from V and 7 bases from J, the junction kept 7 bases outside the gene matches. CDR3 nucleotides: TGTGCCAGCAGCCGAAGGGACAGGGAAAATTCACCCCTCCACTTT. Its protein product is CASSRRDRENSPLHF.

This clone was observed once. As DNA, the CDR3 is TGTGCCAGCAGCGTAGGTGACACGGGAGCGGGGACCTACAATGAGCAGTTCTTC. This encodes CASSVGDTGAGTYNEQFF. This sequence joins TRBV9 and TRBJ2-1, with 7 bases fitting TRBD2. The germline V gene encodes CDR1 SGDLS and CDR2 YYNGEE. With 0 bases clipped from V and 2 bases from J, the junction kept 11 bases outside the gene matches. The CDR3 is made up of 18 amino acids.

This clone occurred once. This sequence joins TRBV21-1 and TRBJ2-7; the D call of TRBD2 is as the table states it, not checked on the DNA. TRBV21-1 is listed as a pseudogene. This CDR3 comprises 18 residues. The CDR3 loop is CASSKVGVLGLPGYEQYF. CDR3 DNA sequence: TGTGCCAGCAGCAAAGTGGGAGTATTGGGACTCCCGGGTTACGAGCAGTACTTC.

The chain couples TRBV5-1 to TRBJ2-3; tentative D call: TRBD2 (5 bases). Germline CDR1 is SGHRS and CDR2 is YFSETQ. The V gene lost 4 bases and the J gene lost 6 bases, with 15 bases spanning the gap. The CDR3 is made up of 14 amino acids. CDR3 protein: CASSQAGGWDTQYF. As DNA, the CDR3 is TGCGCCAGCAGCCAGGCAGGAGGTTGGGATACGCAGTATTTT.

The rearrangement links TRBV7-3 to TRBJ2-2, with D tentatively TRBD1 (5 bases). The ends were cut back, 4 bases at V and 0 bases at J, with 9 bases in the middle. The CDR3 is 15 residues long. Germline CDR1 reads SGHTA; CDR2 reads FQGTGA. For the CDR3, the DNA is TGTGCCAGCAGCTGGGGCCAGGCGAACACCGGGGAGCTGTTTTTT. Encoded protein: CASSWGQANTGELFF.

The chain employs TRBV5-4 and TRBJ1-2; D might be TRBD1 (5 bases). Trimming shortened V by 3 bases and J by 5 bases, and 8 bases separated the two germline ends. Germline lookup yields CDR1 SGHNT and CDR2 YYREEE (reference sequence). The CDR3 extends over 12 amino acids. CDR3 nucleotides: TGTGCCAGCAGCTCCGACAGATATGGCTACACCTTC. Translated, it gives CASSSDRYGYTF.

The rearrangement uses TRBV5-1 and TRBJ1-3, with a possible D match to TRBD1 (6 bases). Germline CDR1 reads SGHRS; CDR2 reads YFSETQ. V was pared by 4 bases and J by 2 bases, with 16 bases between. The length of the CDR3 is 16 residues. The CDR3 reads CASSQQKQGTGNTIYF. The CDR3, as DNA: TGCGCCAGCAGCCAACAGAAACAGGGAACTGGAAACACCATATATTTT.

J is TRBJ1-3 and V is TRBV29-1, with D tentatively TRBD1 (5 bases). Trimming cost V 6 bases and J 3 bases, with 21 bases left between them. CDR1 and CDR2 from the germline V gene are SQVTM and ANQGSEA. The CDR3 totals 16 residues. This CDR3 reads CSVLARGGENGNTIYF. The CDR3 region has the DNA TGCAGCGTCCTCGCCCGCGGGGGTGAGAATGGAAACACCATATATTTT. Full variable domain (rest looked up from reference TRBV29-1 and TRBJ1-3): SAVISQKPSRDICQRGTSLTIQCQVDSQVTMMFWYRQQPGQSLTLIATANQGSEATYESGFVIDKFPISRPNLTFSTLTVSNMSPEDSSIYLCSVLARGGENGNTIYFGEGSWLTVV.

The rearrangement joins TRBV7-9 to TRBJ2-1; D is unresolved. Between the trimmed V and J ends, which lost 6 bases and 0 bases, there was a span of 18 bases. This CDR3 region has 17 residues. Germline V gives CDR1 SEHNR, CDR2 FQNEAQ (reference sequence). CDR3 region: CASSPHILIRSYNEQFF. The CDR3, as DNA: TGTGCCAGCAGTCCTCACATCCTTATACGCTCCTACAATGAGCAGTTCTTC.

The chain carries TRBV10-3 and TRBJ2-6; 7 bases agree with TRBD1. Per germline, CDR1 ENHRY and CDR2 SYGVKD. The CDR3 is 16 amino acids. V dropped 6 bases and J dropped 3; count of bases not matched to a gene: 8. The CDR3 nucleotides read TGTGCCATCAGGGACCCAGGGGGAAGTGGGGCCAACGTCCTGACTTTC. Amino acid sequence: CAIRDPGGSGANVLTF.

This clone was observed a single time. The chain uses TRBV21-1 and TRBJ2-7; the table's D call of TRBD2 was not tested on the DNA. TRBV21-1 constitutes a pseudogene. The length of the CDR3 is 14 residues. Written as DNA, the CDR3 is TGTGCCAGCAGCCGGACTATTCCGAGCTGCGAGCAGTACTTC. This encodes CASSRTIPSCEQYF.

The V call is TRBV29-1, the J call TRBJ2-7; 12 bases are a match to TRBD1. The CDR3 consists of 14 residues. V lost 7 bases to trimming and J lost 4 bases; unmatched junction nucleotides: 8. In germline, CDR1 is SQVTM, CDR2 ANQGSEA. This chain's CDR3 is CSAVGQGAPYEQYF. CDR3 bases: TGCAGCGCCGTGGGACAGGGGGCCCCGTACGAGCAGTACTTC.

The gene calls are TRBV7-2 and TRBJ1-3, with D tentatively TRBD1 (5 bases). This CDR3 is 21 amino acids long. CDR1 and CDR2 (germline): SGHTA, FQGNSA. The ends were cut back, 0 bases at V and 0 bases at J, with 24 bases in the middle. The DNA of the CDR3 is TGTGCCAGCAGCTTAGCTGGGTTCGGAAGAGTAGGACAAACCTCTGGAAACACCATATATTTT. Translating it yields CASSLAGFGRVGQTSGNTIYF.

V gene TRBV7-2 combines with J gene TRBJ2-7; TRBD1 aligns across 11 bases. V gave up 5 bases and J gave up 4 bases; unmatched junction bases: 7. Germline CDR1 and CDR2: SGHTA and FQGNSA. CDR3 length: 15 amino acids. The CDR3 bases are TGTGCCAGCAGCCCCTTCGGGACAGGGGGATACGAGCAGTACTTC. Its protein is CASSPFGTGGYEQYF.

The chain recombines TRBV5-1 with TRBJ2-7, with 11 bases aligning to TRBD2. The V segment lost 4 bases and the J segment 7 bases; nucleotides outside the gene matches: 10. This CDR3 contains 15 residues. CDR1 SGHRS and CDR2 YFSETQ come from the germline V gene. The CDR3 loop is CASSRGTSGSWEQYF. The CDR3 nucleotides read TGCGCCAGCAGCCGTGGGACTAGCGGTTCCTGGGAGCAGTACTTC.

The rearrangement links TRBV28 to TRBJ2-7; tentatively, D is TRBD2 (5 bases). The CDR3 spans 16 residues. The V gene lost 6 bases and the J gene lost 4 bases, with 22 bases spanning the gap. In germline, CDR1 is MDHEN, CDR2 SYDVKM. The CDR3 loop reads CASSLPRYRTGYEQYF. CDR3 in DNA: TGTGCCAGCAGCCTCCCGAGGTATAGGACTGGGTACGAGCAGTACTTC.

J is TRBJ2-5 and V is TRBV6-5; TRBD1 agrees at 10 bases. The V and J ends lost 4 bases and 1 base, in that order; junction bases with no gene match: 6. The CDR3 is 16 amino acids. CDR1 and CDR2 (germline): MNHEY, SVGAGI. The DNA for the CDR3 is TGTGCCAGCAGTTCCTGGGACAGGGGCCTCCAAGAGACCCAGTACTTC. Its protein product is CASSSWDRGLQETQYF.

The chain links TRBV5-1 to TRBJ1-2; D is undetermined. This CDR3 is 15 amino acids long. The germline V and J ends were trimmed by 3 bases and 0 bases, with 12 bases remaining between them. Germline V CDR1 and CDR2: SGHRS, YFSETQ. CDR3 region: CASSWSLQPNYGYTF. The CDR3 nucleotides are TGCGCCAGCAGCTGGTCATTACAGCCTAACTATGGCTACACCTTC.

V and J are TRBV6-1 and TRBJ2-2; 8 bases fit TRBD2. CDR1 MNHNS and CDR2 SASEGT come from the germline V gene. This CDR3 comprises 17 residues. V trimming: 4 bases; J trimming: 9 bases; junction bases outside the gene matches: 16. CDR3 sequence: CASSAKVGRGGSRELFF. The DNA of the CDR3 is TGTGCCAGCAGTGCCAAAGTCGGACGGGGGGGGAGTAGGGAGCTGTTTTTT.

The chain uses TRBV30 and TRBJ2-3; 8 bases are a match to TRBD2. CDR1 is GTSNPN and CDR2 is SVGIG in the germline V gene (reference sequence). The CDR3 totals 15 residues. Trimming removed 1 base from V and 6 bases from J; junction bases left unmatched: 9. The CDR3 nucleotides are TGTGCCTGGAGTGCGGGTAGCGGGGCCTCTGATACGCAGTATTTT. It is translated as CAWSAGSGASDTQYF. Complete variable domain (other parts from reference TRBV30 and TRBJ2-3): SQTIHQWPATLVQPVGSPLSLECTVEGTSNPNLYWYRQAAGRGLQLLFYSVGIGQISSEVPQNLSASRPQDRQFILSSKKLLLSDSGFYLCAWSAGSGASDTQYFGPGTRLTVL.

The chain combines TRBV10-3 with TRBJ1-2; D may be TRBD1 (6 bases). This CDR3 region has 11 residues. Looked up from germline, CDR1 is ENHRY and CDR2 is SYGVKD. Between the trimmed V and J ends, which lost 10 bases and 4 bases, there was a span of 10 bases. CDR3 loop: CATGQGYGYTF. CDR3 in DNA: TGTGCCACGGGACAAGGCTATGGCTACACCTTC.

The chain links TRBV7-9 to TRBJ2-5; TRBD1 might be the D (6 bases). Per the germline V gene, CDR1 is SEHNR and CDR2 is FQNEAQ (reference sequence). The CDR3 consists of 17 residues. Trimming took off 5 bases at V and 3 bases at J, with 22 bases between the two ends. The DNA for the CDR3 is TGTGCCAGCAGCCTGCGATGGCACAGGGTGAGGAAAGAGACCCAGTACTTC. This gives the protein CASSLRWHRVRKETQYF.

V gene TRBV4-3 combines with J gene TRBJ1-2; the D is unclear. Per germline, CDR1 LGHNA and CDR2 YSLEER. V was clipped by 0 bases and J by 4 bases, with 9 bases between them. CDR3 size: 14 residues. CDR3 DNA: TGCGCCAGCAGCCAAGAGAGGTGGGTCTATGGCTACACCTTC. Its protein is CASSQERWVYGYTF.

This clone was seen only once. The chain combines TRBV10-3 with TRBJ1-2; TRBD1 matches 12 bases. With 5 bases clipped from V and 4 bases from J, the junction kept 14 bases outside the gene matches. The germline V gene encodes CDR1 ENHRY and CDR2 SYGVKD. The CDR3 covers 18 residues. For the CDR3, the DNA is TGTGCCATCAGTTTTTCGGGGACAGGGGGCGATATTGGCTATGGCTACACCTTC. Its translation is CAISFSGTGGDIGYGYTF.

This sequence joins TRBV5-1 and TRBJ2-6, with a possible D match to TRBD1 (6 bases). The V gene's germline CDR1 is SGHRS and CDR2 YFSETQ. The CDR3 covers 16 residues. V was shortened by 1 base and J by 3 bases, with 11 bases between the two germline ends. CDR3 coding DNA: TGCGCCAGCAGCTTGCCAGGGGCGGTTGGGGCCAACGTCCTGACTTTC. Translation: CASSLPGAVGANVLTF. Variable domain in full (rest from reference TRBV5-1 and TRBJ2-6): KAGVTQTPRYLIKTRGQQVTLSCSPISGHRSVSWYQQTPGQGLQFLFEYFSETQRNKGNFPGRFSGRQFSNSRSEMNVSTLELGDSALYLCASSLPGAVGANVLTFGAGSRLTVL.

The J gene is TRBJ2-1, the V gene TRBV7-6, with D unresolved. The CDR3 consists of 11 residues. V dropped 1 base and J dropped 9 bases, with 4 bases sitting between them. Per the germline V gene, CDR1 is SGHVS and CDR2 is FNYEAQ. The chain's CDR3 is CASSLEAEQFF. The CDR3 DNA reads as TGTGCCAGCAGCTTAGAAGCTGAGCAGTTCTTC.